This T cell receptor (beta chain) was identified during a study of shared clonotypes between healthy human individuals. On the study more broadly: Three plates were used per donor for CD4 naive, three for CD4 memory, two for CD8 naive and one for CD8 memory.

In the study's own analysis: Filtering differed, since immunoSEQ gave only junction sequences and no quality scores. Assay used: immunoSEQ multiplex PCR; TCRdb lists only in-frame clones, some missing. V and J calls and clone size come straight from that table; D and trimming were deduced from the DNA. The sample yields under 700,000 clones, approximately 95% seen once. Positive CCR7 selection of CD45RO-negative cells yielded the naive CD8 cells, and terminally differentiated effector memory CD45RA+ cells were excluded. General study points: Clonotypes that were shared across a few donors made up approximately 5% of naive CD4 clonotypes. Memory subsets generally showed smaller estimated richness than naive subsets did.

Looked up from germline, CDR1 is LNHNV and CDR2 is YYDKDF (reference sequence). CDR3 length: 14 amino acids. With V trimmed by 3 bases and J by 6 bases, 4 bases remained unmatched. About this clone: Its antigen remains unidentified.

The sequencing sample was made of naive CD8+ T cells sorted from blood. The chain has TRBV15 and TRBJ2-3, with TRBD1 matching 9 bases. The clonotype comes from a woman in her twenties or thirties in good health. The CDR3 DNA follows: TGTGCCACCAGCAGGGGGACAGGGCGGGATACGCAGTATTTT. Translated, it gives CATSRGTGRDTQYF.